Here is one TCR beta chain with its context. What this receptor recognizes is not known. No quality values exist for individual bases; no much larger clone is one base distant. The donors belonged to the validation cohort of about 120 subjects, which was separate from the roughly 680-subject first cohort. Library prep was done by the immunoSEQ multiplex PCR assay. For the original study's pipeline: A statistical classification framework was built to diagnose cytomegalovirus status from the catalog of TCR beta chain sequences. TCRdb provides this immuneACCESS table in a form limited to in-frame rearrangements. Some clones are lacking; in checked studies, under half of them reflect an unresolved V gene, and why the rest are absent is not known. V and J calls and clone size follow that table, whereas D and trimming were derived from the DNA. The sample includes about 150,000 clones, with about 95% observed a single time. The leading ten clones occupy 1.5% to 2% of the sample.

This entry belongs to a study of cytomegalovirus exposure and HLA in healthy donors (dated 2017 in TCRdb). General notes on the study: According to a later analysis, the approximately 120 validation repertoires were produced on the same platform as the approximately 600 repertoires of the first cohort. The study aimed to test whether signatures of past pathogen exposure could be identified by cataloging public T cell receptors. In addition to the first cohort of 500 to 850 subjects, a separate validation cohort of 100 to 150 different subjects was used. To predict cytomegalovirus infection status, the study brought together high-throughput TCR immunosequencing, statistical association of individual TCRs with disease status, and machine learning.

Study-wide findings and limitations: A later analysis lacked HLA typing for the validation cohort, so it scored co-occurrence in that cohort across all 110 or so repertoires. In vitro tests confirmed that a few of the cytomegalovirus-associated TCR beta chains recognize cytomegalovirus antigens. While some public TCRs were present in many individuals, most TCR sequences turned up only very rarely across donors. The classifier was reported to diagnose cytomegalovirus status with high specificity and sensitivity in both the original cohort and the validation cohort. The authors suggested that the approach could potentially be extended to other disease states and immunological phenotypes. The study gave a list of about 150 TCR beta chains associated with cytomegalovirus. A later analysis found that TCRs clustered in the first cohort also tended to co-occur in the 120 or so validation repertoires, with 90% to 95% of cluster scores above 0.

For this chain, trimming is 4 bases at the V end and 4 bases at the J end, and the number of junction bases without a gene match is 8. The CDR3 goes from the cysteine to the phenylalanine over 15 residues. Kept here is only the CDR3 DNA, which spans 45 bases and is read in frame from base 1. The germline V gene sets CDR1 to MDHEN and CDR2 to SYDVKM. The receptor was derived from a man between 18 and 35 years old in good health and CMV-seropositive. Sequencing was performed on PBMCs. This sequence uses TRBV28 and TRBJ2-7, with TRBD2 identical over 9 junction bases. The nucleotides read TGTGCCAGCAGTTCTTTAGCGGGAGCTCAGTACGAGCAGTACTTC. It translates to CASSSLAGAQYEQYF.